This TCR beta chain was recorded in a study of T-cell reconstitution after alpha-beta-depleted transplantation in children. Comments on this clonotype: Its antigen is not known.

Preparation of the TCRbeta library was carried out with unique molecular identifiers. MiXCR was run by TCRdb on the PCR reads, yielding one entry per CDR3 protein. The sample holds some 830,000 distinct CDR3 sequences, 16% seen once. Whole-study results and caveats: A year had passed since transplant, and T-cell counts and diversity by then came mostly from newly produced T cells. Day-60 TCRbeta diversity that was high in some patients was derived from surviving recipient T cells and thymic progenitors. Several hundred rapidly expanded clones from non-depleted graft cells reportedly supplied alpha-beta T cells about two months post-transplant.

The ends were cut back, 3 bases at V and 2 bases at J, with 12 bases in the middle. This CDR3 is 15 amino acids long. CDR1 is SGHTA, CDR2 FQGTGA, per germline. The chain joins TRBV7-3 to TRBJ2-3, with D tentatively TRBD1 or TRBD2 (6 bases each). The sample was PBMCs, mostly from graft donor cells, taken 360 days after TCRalphabeta/CD19-depleted stem cell transplant. The TCR originated in a male patient younger than 18 who had a stem cell transplant for acute lymphoblastic leukemia, so the T cells may come from the graft donor. The DNA of the CDR3 is TGTGCCAGCAGCTTCGACGGGGGCCTCACAGATACGCAGTATTTT. This encodes CASSFDGGLTDTQYF.